The 31 T cell receptor beta chains in this list originate from one sample, sequenced in a study of lymphopenia after photon versus proton radiotherapy. Sequencing used immunoSEQ multiplex PCR; TCRdb keeps in-frame clones, though not all of them. The profile covers 26,000 or so clones, with roughly 85% appearing a single time and under 6.5% taken by the ten largest. The sample was peripheral blood, taken from a patient treated with photon-based radiotherapy. The origin of the receptors is a man between 25 and 39 years old with gastric cancer.

The V gene is TRBV7-8, the J gene TRBJ2-2; D may be TRBD1 (6 bases). The CDR3 consists of 15 residues. The V end was cut by 5 bases, the J end by 4 bases, with 14 bases between. Germline V gives CDR1 SGHVS, CDR2 FQNEAQ. The CDR3 nucleotides are TGTGCCAGCAGCCTATCCAGGACAGTCACCGGGGAGCTGTTTTTT. Amino acid sequence: CASSLSRTVTGELFF.

This clone has a handful of counts. The CDR3, as DNA: TGTGCCAGCAGCTTATTTTCGGGGGGCGCGAACACCGGGGAGCTGTTTTTT. Translated: CASSLFSGGANTGELFF. The chain couples TRBV7-8 to TRBJ2-2, with TRBD2 as a possible D gene (7 bases). Germline lookup yields CDR1 SGHVS and CDR2 FQNEAQ. V gave up 2 bases and J gave up 0 bases, with 13 bases separating them. This CDR3 comprises 17 residues.

The V and J genes are TRBV7-2 and TRBJ1-5, with D uncertain. The CDR3 covers 15 residues. Trimming shortened V by 5 bases and J by 4 bases, and 15 bases separated the two germline ends. Germline-derived CDR1 and CDR2 are SGHTA and FQGNSA. The CDR3 nucleotides are TGTGCCAGCAGCCCTCAGGCGACCAATAATCAGCCCCAGCATTTT. Its translation is CASSPQATNNQPQHF. The entire variable domain, with the rest obtained from reference TRBV7-2 and TRBJ1-5, is as follows: GAGVSQSPSNKVTEKGKDVELRCDPISGHTALYWYRQSLGQGLEFLIYFQGNSAPDKSGLPSDRFSAERTGGSVSTLTIQRTQQEDSAVYLCASSPQATNNQPQHFGDGTRLSIL.

This chain connects TRBV2 to TRBJ2-3; 10 bases map to TRBD1. CDR3 length: 15 amino acids. J gave up 2 bases and V 8 bases, and 7 bases lay outside the gene matches. CDR1 and CDR2 from the germline V gene are SNHLY and FYNNEI. CDR3 nucleotides: TGTGCCAGCCGAAGACAGGGGGCCCTCACAGATACGCAGTATTTT. The encoded protein is CASRRQGALTDTQYF.

The chain links TRBV28 to TRBJ2-4; D remains unclear. Germline CDR1 and CDR2: MDHEN and SYDVKM. CDR3 length: 12 amino acids. V was cut by 5 bases and J by 6 bases, with 8 bases left in between. DNA for the CDR3: TGTGCCAGCAGTAGGACCTTAAACATTCAGTACTTC. Translation gives CASSRTLNIQYF.

The V call is TRBV7-6, the J call TRBJ2-6; D is undetermined. Trimming removed 4 bases at V and 0 bases at J, with 4 bases between. CDR1 is SGHVS and CDR2 is FNYEAQ in the germline V gene. The CDR3 has 14 residues. CDR3 in amino acids: CASSSSSGANVLTF. The CDR3 bases are TGTGCCAGCAGCTCCAGCTCTGGGGCCAACGTCCTGACTTTC.

CDR3 residues: CASSFNYGYTF. DNA for the CDR3: TGTGCCAGCAGCTTCAACTATGGCTACACCTTC. The chain carries TRBV11-2 and TRBJ1-2; D not certain. CDR3 length equals 11 residues. The V end was cut by 3 bases, the J end by 2 bases, with 1 base between. Germline V gives CDR1 SGHAT, CDR2 FQNNGV.

The rearrangement joins TRBV19 to TRBJ1-5, with a weak D call TRBD1 (5 bases). V was pared by 5 bases and J by 6 bases, with 8 bases between. The CDR3 loop spans 12 amino acids. Germline lookup yields CDR1 LNHDA and CDR2 SQIVND (reference sequence). CDR3 amino acids: CASSGGSQPQHF. CDR3 sequence (DNA): TGTGCCAGTAGTGGGGGTAGTCAGCCCCAGCATTTT.

This sequence joins TRBV5-1 and TRBJ1-4; TRBD1 matches at 9 bases. The CDR3 is made up of 14 amino acids. Germline V lookup: CDR1 SGHRS, CDR2 YFSETQ. With V trimmed by 4 bases and J by 7 bases, 5 bases remained unmatched. The chain's CDR3 is CASSAGQGTEKLFF. As DNA, the CDR3 is TGCGCCAGCAGCGCGGGACAGGGTACTGAAAAACTGTTTTTT.

The chain combines TRBV27 with TRBJ2-1; D might be TRBD2 (5 bases). There are 15 residues in the CDR3. Trimming pared 0 bases from V and 7 bases from J, leaving 13 bases between. In germline, CDR1 is MNHEY, CDR2 SMNVEV (reference sequence). CDR3 residues: CASSLSTPSGNEQFF. In DNA, the CDR3 is TGTGCCAGCAGTTTATCAACACCTTCGGGGAATGAGCAGTTCTTC.

The chain employs TRBV28 and TRBJ1-5, with unresolved D. The CDR3 totals 14 residues. Trimming removed 1 base at V and 5 bases at J, with 9 bases between. Per germline, CDR1 MDHEN and CDR2 SYDVKM. CDR3 in DNA: TGTGCCAGCAGTTTATTAAGCGATTATCAGCCCCAGCATTTT. Protein product: CASSLLSDYQPQHF.

This sequence joins TRBV19 and TRBJ2-5, with TRBD1 as a possible D gene (5 bases). Germline V gene sequence: CDR1 LNHDA, CDR2 SQIVND (reference sequence). The V end was cut by 4 bases, the J end by 5 bases, with 14 bases between. The CDR3 spans 14 residues. As DNA, the CDR3 is TGTGCCAGTAGTAAAGGGGAAATAGAGGAGACCCAGTACTTC. Its protein is CASSKGEIEETQYF.

This clone was counted a single time. The V gene is TRBV6-6, the J gene TRBJ2-3; TRBD2 aligns across 10 bases. Germline-derived CDR1 and CDR2 are MNHNY and SVGAGI (reference sequence). The length of the CDR3 is 15 residues. Unmatched junction bases numbered 2, after V lost 0 bases and J lost 5 bases. CDR3 loop: CASSYSASGGDTQYF. DNA of the CDR3: TGTGCCAGCAGTTACTCGGCTAGCGGGGGAGATACGCAGTATTTT.

The V and J genes are TRBV11-2 and TRBJ1-1; 9 bases agree with TRBD1. V lost 3 bases, J lost 1 base, and 3 bases stayed unmatched. The length of the CDR3 is 15 residues. Germline assignment: CDR1 SGHAT and CDR2 FQNNGV. In DNA form, the CDR3 reads TGTGCCAGCAGCTTTATACAGGGGGCGAACACTGAAGCTTTCTTT. Translated, it gives CASSFIQGANTEAFF.

The chain couples TRBV28 to TRBJ1-5, with D perhaps matching TRBD1 (6 bases). The germline gives CDR1 MDHEN, CDR2 SYDVKM. V lost 6 bases and J lost 6, with 18 bases in between. This CDR3 contains 15 residues. The CDR3 sequence: CASRVWDKSPQPQHF. The CDR3 nucleotides are TGTGCCAGCAGAGTATGGGACAAATCGCCTCAGCCCCAGCATTTT.

The rearrangement uses TRBV28 and TRBJ2-7, with 8 bases that match TRBD2. Germline V CDR1 and CDR2: MDHEN, SYDVKM. The CDR3 is made up of 13 amino acids. With V trimmed by 6 bases and J by 3 bases, 4 bases remained unmatched. Here the CDR3 DNA reads TGTGCCAGCAGACCGGGGACTAGCTACGAGCAGTACTTC. Encoded protein: CASRPGTSYEQYF.

The V and J genes are TRBV25-1 and TRBJ2-3, with TRBD1 identical over 10 bases. The CDR3 extends over 16 amino acids. CDR1 is MGHDK, CDR2 SYGVNS, per germline. The V segment lost 1 base and the J segment 4 bases; nucleotides outside the gene matches: 5. The CDR3: CASSESGQGISDTQYF. For the CDR3, the DNA is TGTGCCAGCAGTGAATCGGGACAGGGGATTTCAGATACGCAGTATTTT.

The J gene is TRBJ2-2, the V gene TRBV28; 10 bases match TRBD2. The CDR3 covers 18 residues. V shed 1 base and J 3 bases; nucleotides not matched to a gene: 8. Germline CDR1 MDHEN, CDR2 SYDVKM. The CDR3 DNA reads TGTGCCAGCAGTTTATCGATCTGGACTAGCGGTTACACCGGGGAGCTGTTTTTT. It yields the protein CASSLSIWTSGYTGELFF.

J is TRBJ2-1 and V is TRBV2; weak D call: TRBD1 (6 bases). CDR1 and CDR2 from the germline V gene are SNHLY and FYNNEI. Trimming took off 4 bases at V and 9 bases at J, with 13 bases between the two ends. This CDR3 is 13 amino acids long. CDR3 region: CASSARGDIEQFF. CDR3 DNA sequence: TGTGCCAGCAGTGCCAGGGGAGACATTGAGCAGTTCTTC.

This clone was observed once. The J gene is TRBJ1-5, the V gene TRBV28; TRBD1 aligns across 7 bases. V trimming: 4 bases; J trimming: 3 bases; junction bases outside the gene matches: 3. The CDR3 is 14 residues long. Germline-derived CDR1 and CDR2 are MDHEN and SYDVKM. DNA of the CDR3: TGTGCCAGCAGTTCGACAGGGAACAATCAGCCCCAGCATTTT. This gives the protein CASSSTGNNQPQHF.

The sample holds one count of this clone. The chain recombines TRBV6-5 with TRBJ2-5; 11 bases match TRBD2. This CDR3 is 15 amino acids long. J lost 3 bases, V lost 1 base, and 1 base had no gene match. Looked up from germline, CDR1 is MNHEY and CDR2 is SVGAGI. The CDR3, as DNA: TGTGCCAGCAGTTACTTTAGCGGGGGGGAAGAGACCCAGTACTTC. It yields the protein CASSYFSGGEETQYF.

The rearrangement links TRBV6-5 to TRBJ2-7; tentative D call: TRBD1 (6 bases). CDR1 and CDR2 from the germline V gene are MNHEY and SVGAGI. The V end was cut by 7 bases, the J end by 3 bases, with 19 bases between. The CDR3 totals 15 residues. The CDR3 sequence is CASIPRLTGNYEQYF. The DNA of the CDR3 is TGTGCCAGCATACCCCGCCTTACAGGGAACTACGAGCAGTACTTC.

This clone was observed a few times. This sequence joins TRBV19 and TRBJ2-2, with no clear D. V lost 4 bases and J 4 bases, leaving 7 bases between the germline ends. The CDR3 has 13 residues. Germline V CDR1 and CDR2: LNHDA, SQIVND (reference sequence). The CDR3: CASSNTITGELFF. The DNA for the CDR3 is TGTGCCAGTAGTAATACGATCACCGGGGAGCTGTTTTTT.

In its sample, this clone was seen once. This chain links TRBV11-3 with TRBJ2-1; D remains ambiguous. The germline CDR1 and CDR2 sequences are SGHNT and YENEEA. V shed 1 base and J shed 7 bases, with 17 bases lying between them. The CDR3 sequence is 16 residues long. The CDR3 loop reads CASSLGTPIGDNEQFF. The CDR3 DNA follows: TGTGCCAGCAGCTTAGGAACCCCGATCGGTGATAATGAGCAGTTCTTC.

The chain joins TRBV11-2 to TRBJ2-2; D call uncertain. The CDR3 loop spans 15 amino acids. Trimming took off 5 bases at V and 6 bases at J, with 16 bases between the two ends. CDR1 is SGHAT and CDR2 is FQNNGV in the germline V gene. CDR3 residues: CASSPTRASSGELFF. DNA for the CDR3: TGTGCCAGCAGCCCTACTCGGGCGTCATCCGGGGAGCTGTTTTTT.

This clone was seen only once. The V gene is TRBV19, the J gene TRBJ2-1; D unresolved. Trimming removed 3 bases from V and 0 bases from J, with 9 bases in between. The CDR3 is 15 amino acids. Germline V gene lookup returns CDR1 LNHDA and CDR2 SQIVND (reference sequence). The chain's CDR3 is CASSMGPSSYNEQFF. In nucleotides, the CDR3 is TGTGCCAGTAGTATGGGTCCGAGCTCCTACAATGAGCAGTTCTTC.

In DNA form, the CDR3 reads TGTGCCAGCAGTGGGAACAATGAGCAGTTCTTC. It is translated as CASSGNNEQFF. V gene TRBV25-1 combines with J gene TRBJ2-1; D not certain. The CDR3 spans 11 residues. V was cut by 4 bases and J by 5 bases, with 3 bases left in between. Germline CDR1 MGHDK, CDR2 SYGVNS.

The chain combines TRBV7-9 with TRBJ2-1; maybe TRBD2 (6 bases). CDR3 length equals 14 residues. CDR1 SEHNR and CDR2 FQNEAQ come from the germline V gene (reference sequence). The V gene lost 2 bases and the J gene lost 3 bases, with 8 bases spanning the gap. The CDR3 DNA is TGTGCCAGCAGCTTAACGGACTACTACAATGAGCAGTTCTTC. Its protein is CASSLTDYYNEQFF.

The V call is TRBV11-2, the J call TRBJ2-7, with 10 bases identical to TRBD2. The junction had 10 bases not matched to a gene; V was cut back by 1 base and J by 4 bases. Germline CDR1 SGHAT, CDR2 FQNNGV. There are 17 residues in the CDR3. CDR3 sequence: CASSLAPPPSGGYEQYF. Written as DNA, the CDR3 is TGTGCCAGCAGCTTAGCCCCCCCTCCTAGCGGGGGATACGAGCAGTACTTC.

The chain links TRBV27 to TRBJ2-2; no clear D gene. Deletions cut 4 bases from V and 6 bases from J, with 12 bases between. The CDR3 sequence is 14 residues long. Germline V gives CDR1 MNHEY, CDR2 SMNVEV (reference sequence). CDR3 bases: TGTGCCAGCAGTTCTTATGACACCTCCGGGGAGCTGTTTTTT. It specifies CASSSYDTSGELFF.

The V and J genes are TRBV28 and TRBJ2-7; 10 nucleotides line up with TRBD1. Losses at the gene ends were 5 bases for V and 2 bases for J; bases not matched to a gene: 9. Germline loops: CDR1 MDHEN, CDR2 SYDVKM. The CDR3 contains 16 residues. The CDR3 sequence: CASSLNTGTGAYEQYF. As DNA, the CDR3 is TGTGCCAGCAGTCTCAATACCGGGACAGGGGCCTACGAGCAGTACTTC.